What follows are 3 T cell receptor beta chains derived from one specimen sequenced in a study of blood T cell repertoires in COVID-19 (dated by TCRdb to 2019 to 2021). Library prep was done by the immunoSEQ multiplex PCR assay. The immuneACCESS repertoire file appears here via TCRdb, limited to in-frame rearrangements. These files lack a portion of the clones; in checked studies, under half of the deficit traces to unresolved V genes, and the cause of the others is not known. The sample table records about 110,000 clones; approximately 90% of these occur just once. About 6.8% of the sample belongs to the ten largest clones. Sequencing was performed on peripheral blood. These receptors were collected from a man aged 45-65 years with active or convalescent COVID-19.

This chain connects TRBV5-1 to TRBJ2-7; 7 bases fit TRBD2. V gave up 1 base and J gave up 1 base; unmatched junction bases: 2. This CDR3 comprises 14 residues. Germline CDR1 SGHRS, CDR2 YFSETQ. For the CDR3, the DNA is TGCGCCAGCAGCTTGTCTAGCGGTTCCTACGAGCAGTACTTC. Amino acid sequence: CASSLSSGSYEQYF.

The table lists this clone with a count of one. The chain is built from TRBV3-1 (or the pseudogene TRBV3-2) and TRBJ2-2; D remains unclear. Deletions cut 4 bases from V and 7 bases from J, with 10 bases between. This CDR3 is 13 amino acids long. In germline, CDR1 is LGHDT, CDR2 YNNKEL (reference sequence). The CDR3, as DNA: TGTGCCAGCAGCCCCCCTTTGTTCGGGGAGCTGTTTTTT. Amino acid sequence: CASSPPLFGELFF.

This sequence joins TRBV19 and TRBJ1-5, with 7 bases matching TRBD1. Germline V gene data show CDR1 as LNHDA and CDR2 as SQIVND (reference sequence). Trimming cost V 4 bases and J 0 bases; bases outside gene matches: 9. CDR3 length equals 17 residues. CDR3 sequence reads: CASSRAPTGSSNQPQHF. CDR3 DNA: TGTGCCAGTAGTAGGGCCCCGACAGGGTCTAGCAATCAGCCCCAGCATTTT. Supplemented by reference TRBV19 and TRBJ1-5, the full variable domain reads DGGITQSPKYLFRKEGQNVTLSCEQNLNHDAMYWYRQDPGQGLRLIYYSQIVNDFQKGDIAEGYSVSREKKESFPLTVTSAQKNPTAFYLCASSRAPTGSSNQPQHFGDGTRLSIL.